Presented here are 7 T cell receptor beta chains from one specimen sequenced in a study of Graves' ophthalmopathy and Graves' hyperthyroidism. RNA transcripts provided the template for amplifying TCR beta CDR3 regions. HTBI-primed first-round RT-PCR preceded second-round multiplex PCR. TCRdb re-analysed the multiplex PCR reads in MiXCR, keeping a single row per CDR3 protein. The sample includes over a million distinct CDR3 sequences, 35% to 40% of them seen just once. The sequenced sample was peripheral blood or thyroid tissue (not recorded which). All receptors derive from an adult man with Graves' hyperthyroidism.

This clonotype was picked up many times. This chain joins TRBV10-3 and TRBJ2-7; no firm D call. The CDR3 contains 14 residues. Germline V gene data show CDR1 as ENHRY and CDR2 as SYGVKD. Trimming removed 6 bases from V and 2 bases from J, with 14 bases in between. The CDR3 is CAIRDGQTPYEQYF. DNA for the CDR3: TGTGCCATCAGGGACGGCCAGACACCCTACGAGCAGTACTTC.

This clonotype has just a few counts. The rearrangement joins TRBV20-1 to TRBJ1-5; 7 nucleotides match TRBD1. V lost 1 base to trimming and J lost 4 bases; unmatched junction nucleotides: 7. In germline, CDR1 is DFQATT, CDR2 SNEGSKA (reference sequence). The CDR3 covers 15 residues. The CDR3 reads CSARATGQPNQPQHF. The CDR3 DNA follows: TGCAGTGCTAGAGCCACGGGACAGCCTAATCAGCCCCAGCATTTT.

This clonotype was seen only a few times. The V and J genes are TRBV11-2 and TRBJ2-5; 12 bases fit TRBD1. With V trimmed by 5 bases and J by 6 bases, 10 bases remained unmatched. Germline V gives CDR1 SGHAT, CDR2 FQNNGV. CDR3 length: 16 residues. The CDR3 protein is CASSISGTGGGQTQYF. CDR3 DNA sequence: TGTGCCAGCAGCATTAGCGGGACAGGGGGCGGACAGACCCAGTACTTC.

Regarding this clonotype: One end of the junction does not line up with germline, which may come from a read error. The genes are TRBV3-1 and TRBJ2-7; 14 bases align to TRBD2. Germline V gives CDR1 LGHDT, CDR2 YNNKEL (reference sequence). CDR3 length: 16 residues. Here the CDR3 DNA reads TGTGTCAGCAGCCCAAACCGACTAGCGGGAGGGCCCGAGCAGTACTTC. It translates to CVSSPNRLAGGPEQYF.

As for this clonotype: Since a much larger clone is just one base distant, this may be a read error. V gene TRBV10-2 combines with J gene TRBJ2-7, with 9 bases identical to TRBD1. Germline loops: CDR1 WSHSY, CDR2 SAAADI. The CDR3 runs 13 residues. CDR3 bases: TGTGCCAGCAGGGACAGGGTGAACTACGAGCAGTACTTC. This encodes CASRDRVNYEQYF.

As for this clonotype: It is unclear where the CDR3 begins or ends on the DNA, so no DNA is shown, and the CDR3 is as TCRdb lists it. The chain joins TRBV7-8 to TRBJ2-7; the table's D call, TRBD1, was not checked against the DNA. The CDR3 sequence runs 20 residues, both termini included. Germline CDR1 reads SGHVS; CDR2 reads FQNEAQ. The CDR3 reads CASSFYICSATHRPVGEQYF.

V gene TRBV29-1 combines with J gene TRBJ1-1; D ambiguous. The V end was cut by 1 base, the J end by 4 bases, with 13 bases between. Germline V CDR1 and CDR2: SQVTM, ANQGSEA. The CDR3 sequence is 14 residues long. The CDR3 loop is CSVEAPVSRTEAFF. DNA for the CDR3: TGCAGCGTTGAAGCCCCGGTTTCTCGCACTGAAGCTTTCTTT.